This T cell receptor (beta chain) was identified during a study of Graves' ophthalmopathy and Graves' hyperthyroidism. Amplified TCR beta CDR3 regions were obtained using RNA transcripts as template. First-round RT-PCR employed HTBI primers, with a second-round multiplex PCR after it. Using its own MiXCR run on the multiplex PCR reads, TCRdb lists one record per CDR3 protein. The sample consists of hundreds of thousands of distinct CDR3 sequences, 20% to 25% of them appearing once. The sequence derives from a woman between 18 and 30 years old with stable Graves' hyperthyroidism. The sample was peripheral blood.

CDR3 loop: CASSVTGNLAKNIQYF. The CDR3 DNA sequence: TGTGCCAGCAGTGTCACAGGGAATCTAGCCAAAAACATTCAGTACTTC. The gene calls are TRBV6-9 and TRBJ2-4; D is possibly TRBD1 (6 bases). CDR1 MNHGY and CDR2 SVAAGI come from the germline V gene. The CDR3 totals 16 residues. Trimming stripped 5 bases from V and 0 bases from J, with 14 bases between.